This T cell receptor (beta chain) came from a study of PD-L1 blockade in urothelial cancer. Trimming left V 8 bases short and J 7 bases short, with 15 bases between. CDR1 LNHDA and CDR2 SQIVND come from the germline V gene (reference sequence). The CDR3 length is 13 residues. Sample time point: peripheral blood 6 weeks after treatment start. The assay was immunoSEQ multiplex PCR, and TCRdb's table has in-frame clones only and misses some. The sample lists some 40,000 clones; about 90% were seen once. The genes are TRBV19 and TRBJ1-5; TRBD1 is a possible D gene (5 bases). The sample consisted of PBMCs, taken around atezolizumab (anti-PD-L1) treatment. The sequence was collected from a man between 65 and 85 years old with urothelial cancer. CDR3 DNA sequence: TGTGCCAGTCGAGACGACAGCCTCCAGCCCCAGCATTTT. Protein sequence: CASRDDSLQPQHF.